Following are 10 T cell receptor beta chains from one sample sequenced in a study of blood T cell repertoires in COVID-19. Clones were sequenced by immunoSEQ multiplex PCR, and TCRdb holds only the in-frame ones, with some missing. The sample holds under 140,000 clones; about 72% are singletons and the top ten take less than 10%. Sequenced material: peripheral blood. Receptor source: a woman aged 55 to 70 with acute or convalescent COVID-19.

The chain employs TRBV6-5 and TRBJ2-7; 7 nucleotides align to TRBD1. The V gene end was trimmed by 2 bases and the J gene end by 0 bases; junction bases not matched to a gene: 7. Germline assignment: CDR1 MNHEY and CDR2 SVGAGI. The CDR3 is 16 residues long. The CDR3 spells CASSYQKTGSSYEQYF. The CDR3 DNA follows: TGTGCCAGCAGTTACCAAAAGACAGGGAGCTCCTACGAGCAGTACTTC.

The CDR3 reads CASSLRTSGNTGELFF. The CDR3 DNA sequence: TGTGCCAGCTCACTAAGGACTAGCGGAAACACCGGGGAGCTGTTTTTT. The chain has TRBV18 and TRBJ2-2, with 10 bases fitting TRBD2. The V gene end was trimmed by 4 bases and the J gene end by 2 bases; junction bases not matched to a gene: 4. Germline loops: CDR1 KGHSH, CDR2 LQKENI. The CDR3 is made up of 16 amino acids.

The chain links TRBV9 to TRBJ1-1, with 7 bases that match TRBD1. CDR3 length: 15 residues. The V gene end was trimmed by 0 bases and the J gene end by 0 bases; junction bases not matched to a gene: 2. From germline, CDR1 is SGDLS and CDR2 YYNGEE. The CDR3 spells CASSVDTGVNTEAFF. Written as DNA, the CDR3 is TGTGCCAGCAGCGTAGATACAGGGGTGAACACTGAAGCTTTCTTT. Looking up the rest from reference TRBV9 and TRBJ1-1 gives the full variable domain: DSGVTQTPKHLITATGQRVTLRCSPRSGDLSVYWYQQSLDQGLQFLIQYYNGEERAKGNILERFSAQQFPDLHSELNLSSLELGDSALYFCASSVDTGVNTEAFFGQGTRLTVV.

The CDR3 DNA reads TGTGCCAGCAGTGTGGGTTATAATGCGGGCACCGGGGAGCTGTTTTTT. It encodes CASSVGYNAGTGELFF. The gene calls are TRBV2 and TRBJ2-2; weak D call: TRBD2 (5 bases). Between the trimmed V and J ends, which lost 4 bases and 4 bases, there was a span of 16 bases. CDR1 and CDR2 from the germline V gene are SNHLY and FYNNEI. The CDR3 loop spans 16 amino acids. Drawing the rest from reference TRBV2 and TRBJ2-2, the complete variable domain is EPEVTQTPSHQVTQMGQEVILRCVPISNHLYFYWYRQILGQKVEFLVSFYNNEISEKSEIFDDQFSVERPDGSNFTLKIRSTKLEDSAMYFCASSVGYNAGTGELFFGEGSRLTVL.

This clone occurred a few times. The chain uses TRBV5-1 and TRBJ2-3; tentatively, D is TRBD2 (5 bases). Trimming pared 0 bases from V and 1 base from J, leaving 12 bases between. Germline V gene data show CDR1 as SGHRS and CDR2 as YFSETQ. This CDR3 is 16 amino acids long. CDR3 nucleotide sequence: TGCGCCAGCAGCTTGGGGACTCCGCTAGGCACAGATACGCAGTATTTT. Translated, it gives CASSLGTPLGTDTQYF.

The chain carries TRBV7-2 and TRBJ1-1; 7 bases agree with TRBD1. The CDR3 is 14 residues long. The germline V gene has CDR1 SGHTA and CDR2 FQGNSA. V shed 5 bases and J 3 bases; nucleotides not matched to a gene: 6. In DNA form, the CDR3 reads TGTGCCAGCAGCAACAGGGGATCGCACACTGAAGCTTTCTTT. Its translation: CASSNRGSHTEAFF.

The table lists this clone with a few counts. The rearrangement joins TRBV4-3 to TRBJ1-2, with 9 bases aligning to TRBD1. Trimming took 1 base from V and 4 from J; bases not matched to a gene: 7. This CDR3 has 16 amino acids. CDR1 is LGHNA, CDR2 YSLEER, per germline. DNA for the CDR3: TGCGCCAGCAGCCAAGGACGGACAGGGGCGGGCTATGGCTACACCTTC. Translated: CASSQGRTGAGYGYTF.

The chain is built from TRBV2 and TRBJ2-5; 8 positions agree with TRBD1. Germline CDR1 is SNHLY and CDR2 is FYNNEI. This CDR3 is built from 13 residues. Trimming removed 6 bases from V and 3 bases from J; junction bases left unmatched: 3. The CDR3 loop is CASRQGEEETQYF. DNA for the CDR3: TGTGCCAGCAGACAGGGGGAAGAAGAGACCCAGTACTTC.

The chain couples TRBV27 to TRBJ1-6; no clear D. The V gene's germline CDR1 is MNHEY and CDR2 SMNVEV (reference sequence). CDR3 length: 13 amino acids. V shed 5 bases and J shed 7 bases, with 9 bases lying between them. The CDR3 DNA sequence: TGTGCCAGCAGTGTGAGATACAATTCACCCCTCCACTTT. Translated: CASSVRYNSPLHF.

The CDR3 loop is CASSLEGETYEQYF. The DNA for the CDR3 is TGCGCCAGCAGCTTGGAGGGGGAGACCTACGAGCAGTACTTC. This rearrangement joins TRBV5-1 to TRBJ2-7; a possible D gene is TRBD1 (6 bases). Germline CDR1 and CDR2: SGHRS and YFSETQ. V shed 0 bases and J shed 2 bases, with 9 bases lying between them. CDR3 length equals 14 residues.